This entry features one T cell receptor (beta chain) sequence. The sample originates from a study of T cell responses to AZD1222 COVID-19 vaccine. This CDR3 is built from 13 residues. Germline assignment: CDR1 LNHDA and CDR2 SQIVND (reference sequence). Trimming cost V 7 bases and J 3 bases, with 12 bases left between them. TCRdb keeps only in-frame clones here, not all; method: immunoSEQ multiplex PCR. The sample gives roughly 150,000 clones, approximately 90% of which show up once; 3.1% is in the top ten. This TCR was sampled from an adult who received the AZD1222 COVID-19 vaccine. Source: peripheral blood, taken 28 days after the second AZD1222 dose. The chain joins TRBV19 to TRBJ1-1, with D uncertain. CDR3 in DNA: TGTGCCAGTAATGCCCTCATGGACACTGAAGCTTTCTTT. Protein sequence: CASNALMDTEAFF.